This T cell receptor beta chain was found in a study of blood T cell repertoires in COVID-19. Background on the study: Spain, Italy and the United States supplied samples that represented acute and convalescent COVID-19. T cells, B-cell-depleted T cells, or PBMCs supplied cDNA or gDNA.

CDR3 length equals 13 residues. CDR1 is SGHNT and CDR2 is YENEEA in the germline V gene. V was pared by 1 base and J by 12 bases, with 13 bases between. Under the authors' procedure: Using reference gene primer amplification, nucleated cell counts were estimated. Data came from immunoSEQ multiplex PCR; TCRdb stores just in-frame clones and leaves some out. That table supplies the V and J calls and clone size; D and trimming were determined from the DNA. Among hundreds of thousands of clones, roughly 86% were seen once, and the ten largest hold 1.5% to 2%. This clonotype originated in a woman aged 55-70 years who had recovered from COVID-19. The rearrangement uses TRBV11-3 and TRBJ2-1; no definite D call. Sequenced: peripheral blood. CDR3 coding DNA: TGTGCCAGCAGCTTAGGGCAGGTAAAGATGCAGTTCTTC. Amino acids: CASSLGQVKMQFF.